This T cell receptor (beta chain) was profiled in a study of CD8 T cells in Susac syndrome. Study-level points and caveats: Individuals included in the TCR sequencing and HLA analysis were acknowledged by the study to be relatively few in number.

Comments on this clonotype: What it binds is unknown.

The RNA, about 0.45 to 1 ug, was put through reverse transcription using random hexamers. Amplification of TCR beta CDR3 was carried out by immunoSEQ multiplex PCR, which covered 54 Vbeta and 13 Jbeta segments. From the immunoSEQ multiplex PCR reads, TCRdb called clonotypes with MiXCR, one entry per CDR3 protein. Of around 300,000 distinct CDR3 sequences in the sample, approximately 85% are singletons; the top ten hold around 0.21%. V gave up 0 bases and J gave up 2 bases; unmatched junction bases: 8. This CDR3 has 17 amino acids. Germline V gene lookup returns CDR1 SNHLY and CDR2 FYNNEI. Peripheral blood CD8+ and CD4+ T cells were profiled by TCR beta sequencing.

Sequences were obtained from CD8+ T cells from PBMCs. This chain uses TRBV2 with TRBJ2-3; 7 bases align to TRBD2. The origin of this receptor is a human donor with multiple sclerosis. CDR3 in amino acids: CASSEAASGTLTDTQYF. The CDR3 DNA reads TGTGCCAGCAGTGAAGCCGCTAGCGGCACCCTCACAGATACGCAGTATTTT.